This T cell receptor beta chain was found in a study of T cells in women clearing cervical HPV infection. Study overall: No precancer developed; the control's incident HPV16 infection cleared within 12 months.

Points from the study as a whole: It is unknown whether associations predate infection; no effector/memory or HPV-specific sorting.

In regard to this clone: Its antigen is as yet unknown. The read stops 3 residues short of the end of the CDR3; the missing end is completed from the germline J gene.

Trimming left V 1 base short and J 2 bases short, with 12 bases between. The germline V gene has CDR1 MNHNS and CDR2 SASEGT. The length of the CDR3 is 15 residues. Average input was approximately 1,100 ng genomic DNA for immunoSEQ TCR beta CDR3 amplification. Sequencing used immunoSEQ multiplex PCR; TCRdb keeps in-frame clones, though not all of them. Its listing shows roughly 28,000 clones. Specimen: blood buffy coat. The chain is built from TRBV6-1 and TRBJ2-7; perhaps TRBD1 as D (6 bases). The clonotype comes from a woman aged 18-69 years with a cervical HPV16 infection that either progressed to CIN3+ or cleared (not recorded which). The covered CDR3 bases are TGTGCCAGCAGTGAAGGTGTGCAGGGGACCTACGAG. It yields the protein CASSEGVQGTYE. The entire CDR3 protein reads CASSEGVQGTYEQYF.